This T cell receptor beta chain was documented in a study of OX40 agonist ivuxolimab in advanced cancers. Some clones are missing from TCRdb's copy, which holds only in-frame ones; the method was immunoSEQ multiplex PCR. Of tens of thousands of clones in the sample, roughly 87% were seen once. This CDR3 has 13 residues. Germline assignment: CDR1 SGHDN and CDR2 FVKESK. V shed 4 bases and J 5 bases; nucleotides not matched to a gene: 2. This sequence originates from an adult with an advanced solid tumor such as melanoma, head and neck, liver or kidney cancer. The genes are TRBV14 and TRBJ2-7; 10 nucleotides line up with TRBD2. The specimen comprised CD4+ or CD8+ T cells sorted from blood, sampled in a trial of the OX40 agonist ivuxolimab. CDR3: CASSRGLADEQYF. DNA of the CDR3: TGTGCCAGCAGCCGCGGACTAGCGGACGAGCAGTACTTC.